This entry lists 20 T cell receptor beta chains sequenced from one sample in a study of T cells in tuberculosis. Stated time point: new active TB diagnosis, blood taken before or within 7 days of starting treatment. Assay: immunoSEQ multiplex PCR; the TCRdb copy retains only in-frame clones and omits some. The top ten clones hold more than 4.5% of a sample with about 33,000 clones, about 85% of them seen once. The source was PBMCs, collected at tuberculosis diagnosis. Receptors were obtained from an adult with tuberculosis.

The table lists this clone with a count of one. V gene TRBV25-1 combines with J gene TRBJ1-6; D call uncertain. With 2 bases removed from V and 7 bases from J, the gap between germline ends came to 6 bases. This CDR3 comprises 13 residues. The germline CDR1 and CDR2 sequences are MGHDK and SYGVNS. The CDR3 is CASSEAGNSPLHF. The CDR3 bases are TGTGCCAGCAGTGAAGCCGGGAATTCACCCCTCCACTTT.

The chain has TRBV4-3 and TRBJ2-1; D may be TRBD1 (5 bases). Trimming took 4 bases from V and 10 from J, leaving 14 bases between them. This CDR3 comprises 13 residues. CDR1 is LGHNA, CDR2 YSLEER, per germline. Here the CDR3 DNA reads TGCGCCAGCAGCCGGACCCAAGGGGAAGAGCAGTTCTTC. Translated, it gives CASSRTQGEEQFF.

A single count supports this clone. The chain has TRBV6-4 and TRBJ2-1, with D possibly being TRBD1 (6 bases). Germline CDR1 reads MRHNA; CDR2 reads SNTAGT. Trimming left V 3 bases short and J 5 bases short, with 14 bases between. This CDR3 spans 15 amino acids. In DNA, the CDR3 is TGTGCCAGCAGTGAATTCACAGGGTCGGACAATGAGCAGTTCTTC. Residues: CASSEFTGSDNEQFF.

The J gene is TRBJ1-2, the V gene TRBV5-1; TRBD1 matches 7 bases. J was trimmed by 6 bases and V by 0 bases; bases with no gene match: 2. CDR3 length equals 13 residues. Germline values: CDR1 SGHRS, CDR2 YFSETQ. The CDR3 sequence is CASSLGQGDGYTF. The CDR3 DNA reads as TGCGCCAGCAGCTTGGGCCAGGGGGATGGCTACACCTTC. The full variable domain, completed using reference TRBV5-1 and TRBJ1-2, is KAGVTQTPRYLIKTRGQQVTLSCSPISGHRSVSWYQQTPGQGLQFLFEYFSETQRNKGNFPGRFSGRQFSNSRSEMNVSTLELGDSALYLCASSLGQGDGYTFGSGTRLTVV.

In DNA, the CDR3 is TGTGCCAGCAGTGCAGCTAGCGGGAAGGCATCCTTGGAGACCCAGTACTTC. Translating gives CASSAASGKASLETQYF. The chain joins TRBV7-2 to TRBJ2-5; 9 bases are shared with TRBD2. The CDR3 loop spans 17 amino acids. V was clipped by 6 bases and J by 5 bases; unmatched bases: 16. Germline lookup yields CDR1 SGHTA and CDR2 FQGNSA.

This chain uses TRBV27 with TRBJ2-2; 9 positions agree with TRBD1. Germline CDR1 reads MNHEY; CDR2 reads SMNVEV (reference sequence). This CDR3 spans 17 amino acids. The V and J ends lost 3 bases and 7 bases, in that order; junction bases with no gene match: 12. The CDR3 is CASSFGDRGIEGGELFF. The CDR3 nucleotides read TGTGCCAGCAGTTTCGGAGACAGGGGGATAGAAGGCGGGGAGCTGTTTTTT.

The rearrangement joins TRBV28 to TRBJ1-1, with 9 bases fitting TRBD1. J was trimmed by 7 bases and V by 7 bases; bases with no gene match: 7. This CDR3 contains 13 residues. Germline values: CDR1 MDHEN, CDR2 SYDVKM. This CDR3 is CASMGQGYFEAFF. The CDR3 bases are TGTGCCAGCATGGGACAGGGCTACTTTGAAGCTTTCTTT.

The chain is built from TRBV29-1 and TRBJ1-2; TRBD1 aligns across 7 bases. V dropped 6 bases and J dropped 4; count of bases not matched to a gene: 14. Germline V gene sequence: CDR1 SQVTM, CDR2 ANQGSEA. The CDR3 extends over 15 amino acids. The CDR3 spells CSVLDPQGNSYGYTF. As DNA, the CDR3 is TGCAGCGTACTTGACCCACAGGGGAATAGCTATGGCTACACCTTC. The full variable domain, its missing parts supplied by reference TRBV29-1 and TRBJ1-2, is SAVISQKPSRDICQRGTSLTIQCQVDSQVTMMFWYRQQPGQSLTLIATANQGSEATYESGFVIDKFPISRPNLTFSTLTVSNMSPEDSSIYLCSVLDPQGNSYGYTFGSGTRLTVV.

This chain uses TRBV6-5 with TRBJ1-3, with TRBD1 identical over 7 bases. Looked up from germline, CDR1 is MNHEY and CDR2 is SVGAGI. V shed 0 bases and J 7 bases; nucleotides not matched to a gene: 6. The CDR3 runs 15 residues. This CDR3 reads CASSYSLDRSNTIYF. The DNA of the CDR3 is TGTGCCAGCAGTTACTCCCTGGACAGGAGTAACACCATATATTTT.

The rearrangement joins TRBV19 to TRBJ1-5, with D possibly TRBD1 on 5 matching bases. CDR3 size: 15 residues. CDR1 LNHDA and CDR2 SQIVND come from the germline V gene (reference sequence). V lost 5 bases and J 7 bases, leaving 18 bases between the germline ends. The CDR3 region has the DNA TGTGCCAGTAGTCCCCGCCCGGGGGTAGGCCAGCCCCAGCATTTT. Translating gives CASSPRPGVGQPQHF.

This chain connects TRBV7-9 to TRBJ2-5; possible D gene TRBD1, 6 bases. Looked up from germline, CDR1 is SEHNR and CDR2 is FQNEAQ (reference sequence). This CDR3 comprises 13 residues. Deletions cut 8 bases from V and 9 bases from J, with 19 bases between. The chain's CDR3 is CASGDTGAGAQYF. The CDR3 region has the DNA TGTGCCAGCGGGGACACCGGGGCTGGGGCCCAGTACTTC. The whole variable domain, remainder taken from reference TRBV7-9 and TRBJ2-5, is DTGVSQNPRHKITKRGQNVTFRCDPISEHNRLYWYRQTLGQGPEFLTYFQNEAQLEKSRLLSDRFSAERPKGSFSTLEIQRTEQGDSAMYLCASGDTGAGAQYFGPGTRLLVL.

The chain is built from TRBV7-2 and TRBJ2-1, with 10 bases lining up with TRBD1. The CDR3 is 11 amino acids. The V and J ends lost 10 bases and 10 bases, in that order; junction bases with no gene match: 4. Germline CDR1 and CDR2: SGHTA and FQGNSA. The CDR3 here is CATGQGVEQFF. The CDR3 nucleotides are TGTGCCACCGGACAGGGGGTAGAGCAGTTCTTC.

The chain couples TRBV7-2 to TRBJ2-7; TRBD1 might be the D (5 bases). V lost 7 bases and J lost 3, with 10 bases in between. In germline, CDR1 is SGHTA, CDR2 FQGNSA. There are 12 residues in the CDR3. This CDR3 is CASTDRNYEQYF. CDR3 bases: TGTGCCAGCACCGACAGAAACTACGAGCAGTACTTC.

This chain connects TRBV28 to TRBJ2-7, with 8 bases that match TRBD2. Germline CDR1 MDHEN, CDR2 SYDVKM. The CDR3 covers 14 residues. V was clipped by 3 bases and J by 7 bases; unmatched bases: 8. The CDR3 protein is CASSFRRGAGEQYF. DNA for the CDR3: TGTGCCAGCAGTTTTAGGCGGGGGGCCGGGGAGCAGTACTTC.

About this clone itself: The junction does not match germline at one end; this may be a read error. The sample holds other DNA sequences that translate to the same CDR3. The gene calls are TRBV2 and TRBJ1-5; the D is unclear. Germline lookup yields CDR1 SNHLY and CDR2 FYNNEI. The CDR3 runs 15 residues. CDR3 coding DNA: TGTGCCAGCAGCGGACTGGGCAGCGGCAATCAGCCCCAACATTTT. Amino acids: CASSGLGSGNQPQHF.

In regard to this clone: A read error may produce the germline difference seen at one junction end. V is TRBV2 and J is TRBJ2-5, with D possibly matching TRBD2 (7 bases). The CDR3 sequence is 11 residues long. CDR1 is SNHLY, CDR2 FYNNEI, per germline. The CDR3 DNA reads as TGTGCCACCTTAAAGGGGGGGGGTAAGAACTTC. It translates to CATLKGGGKNF. The full variable domain, completed using reference TRBV2 and TRBJ2-5, is EPEVTQTPSHQVTQMGQEVILRCVPISNHLYFYWYRQILGQKVEFLVSFYNNEISEKSEIFDDQFSVERPDGSNFTLKIRSTKLEDSAMYFCATLKGGGKNFGPGTRLLVL.

The V call is TRBV7-6, the J call TRBJ2-3; 9 positions match TRBD2. The CDR3 is made up of 15 amino acids. Trimming at V came to 5 bases and at J to 3 bases, leaving 6 bases not matched to a gene. The germline gives CDR1 SGHVS, CDR2 FNYEAQ. The CDR3 region has the DNA TGTGCCAGCAGCATACTAGCGGGCGGAACAGATACGCAGTATTTT. Translated: CASSILAGGTDTQYF.

This rearrangement joins TRBV4-1 to TRBJ2-3; 7 positions agree with TRBD1. Per the germline V gene, CDR1 is MGHRA and CDR2 is YSYEKL. The junction had 7 bases not matched to a gene; V was cut back by 0 bases and J by 4 bases. The CDR3 length is 16 residues. CDR3 in amino acids: CASSQEEGQGADTQYF. CDR3 coding DNA: TGCGCCAGCAGCCAAGAAGAAGGTCAGGGGGCAGATACGCAGTATTTT.

The chain couples TRBV11-2 to TRBJ2-1, with D uncertain. Germline-derived CDR1 and CDR2 are SGHAT and FQNNGV. V lost 1 base and J 9 bases, leaving 7 bases between the germline ends. CDR3 length: 12 amino acids. CDR3 bases: TGTGCCAGCAGCTTAGGTGCGAGTGAGCAGTTCTTC. Translated: CASSLGASEQFF.

The rearrangement links TRBV5-1 to TRBJ2-1, with 15 bases matching TRBD2. With V trimmed by 4 bases and J by 4 bases, 3 bases remained unmatched. Germline V lookup: CDR1 SGHRS, CDR2 YFSETQ. The CDR3 sequence is 16 residues long. CDR3 residues: CASSPGTSGRYNEQFF. CDR3 in DNA: TGCGCCAGCAGCCCCGGGACTAGCGGGAGGTACAATGAGCAGTTCTTC.